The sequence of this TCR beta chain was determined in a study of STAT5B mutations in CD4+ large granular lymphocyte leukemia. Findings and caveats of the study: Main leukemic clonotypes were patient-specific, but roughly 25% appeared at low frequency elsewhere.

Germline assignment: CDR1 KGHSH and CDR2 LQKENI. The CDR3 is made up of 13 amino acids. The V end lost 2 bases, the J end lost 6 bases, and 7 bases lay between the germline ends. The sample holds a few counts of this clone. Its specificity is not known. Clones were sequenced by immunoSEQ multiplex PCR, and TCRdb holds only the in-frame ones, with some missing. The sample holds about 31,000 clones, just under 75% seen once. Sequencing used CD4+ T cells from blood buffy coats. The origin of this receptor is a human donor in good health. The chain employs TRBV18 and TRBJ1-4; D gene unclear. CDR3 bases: TGTGCCAGCTCACCAGGAGCGGATGAAAAACTGTTTTTT. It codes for CASSPGADEKLFF.